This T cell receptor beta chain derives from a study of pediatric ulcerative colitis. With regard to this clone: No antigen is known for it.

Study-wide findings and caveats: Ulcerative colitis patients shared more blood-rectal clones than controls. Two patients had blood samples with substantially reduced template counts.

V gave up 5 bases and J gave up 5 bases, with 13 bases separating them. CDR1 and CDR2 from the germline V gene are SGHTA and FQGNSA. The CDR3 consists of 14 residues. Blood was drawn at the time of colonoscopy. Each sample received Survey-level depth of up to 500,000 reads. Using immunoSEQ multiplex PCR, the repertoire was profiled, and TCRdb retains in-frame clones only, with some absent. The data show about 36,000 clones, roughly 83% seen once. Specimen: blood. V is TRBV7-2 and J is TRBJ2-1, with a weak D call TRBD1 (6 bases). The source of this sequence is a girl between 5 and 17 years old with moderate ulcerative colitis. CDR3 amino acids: CASSPGQLNNEQFF. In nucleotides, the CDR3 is TGTGCCAGCAGCCCGGGACAATTGAACAATGAGCAGTTCTTC.